Shown below are 23 T cell receptor beta chains from a single sample sequenced in a study of regulatory T cells in long-lasting Graves disease. Described time point: persistent/refractory GD, antithyroid drugs over 5 years with positive TRAb. Generation of the TCR library employed RNA extracted from PBMCs. The TCR beta library used iRepertoire HTBI primers with Arm-PCR amplification of CDR3. TCRdb processed the multiplex PCR reads anew with MiXCR; each CDR3 protein has one entry. Of 700,000 or so distinct CDR3 sequences in the sample, about 30% are singletons; the top ten hold about two fifths. Sequencing used peripheral blood mononuclear cells (PBMCs), obtained when the disease was refractory, from a patient treated with antithyroid drugs. The receptor source for this set is a female donor with Graves disease.

The rearrangement links TRBV6-1 to TRBJ2-5, with D possibly being TRBD1 (6 bases). Deletions cut 8 bases from V and 0 bases from J, with 16 bases between. Germline V CDR1 and CDR2: MNHNS, SASEGT. The CDR3 length is 15 residues. The CDR3 here is CASVDGYRDQETQYF. The CDR3 coding sequence is TGTGCCAGCGTAGATGGGTACAGGGACCAAGAGACCCAGTACTTC.

This clonotype was recorded many times. The chain couples TRBV6-2 or TRBV6-3 to TRBJ2-7; the D gene is possibly TRBD1 (5 bases). CDR3 length: 14 residues. Trimming removed 2 bases at V and 0 bases at J, with 8 bases between. From germline, CDR1 is MNHEY and CDR2 SVGEGT. The CDR3 sequence is CASSYGQGSYEQYF. CDR3 DNA: TGTGCCAGCAGTTACGGTCAGGGCTCCTACGAGCAGTACTTC.

CDR3 loop: CAISVDRDYGYTF. CDR3 DNA: TGTGCCATCAGTGTGGACAGGGACTATGGCTACACCTTC. V gene TRBV10-3 combines with J gene TRBJ1-2; 8 nucleotides line up with TRBD1. CDR3 length equals 13 residues. V lost 4 bases and J lost 3; bases outside the gene matches: 1. Germline assignment: CDR1 ENHRY and CDR2 SYGVKD.

This clonotype was counted ten times or more. J is TRBJ1-5 and V is TRBV28; D gene ambiguous. V was pared by 0 bases and J by 4 bases, with 16 bases between. There are 17 residues in the CDR3. In germline, CDR1 is MDHEN, CDR2 SYDVKM. The CDR3 protein is CASSLWAGRPANQPQHF. CDR3 in DNA: TGTGCCAGCAGTTTATGGGCCGGCAGGCCCGCGAATCAGCCCCAGCATTTT.

This clonotype was found a few times. CDR3 sequence: CASSLHALNTEAFF. DNA for the CDR3: TGTGCCAGCAGTCTCCACGCTTTGAACACTGAAGCTTTCTTT. The chain is built from TRBV28 and TRBJ1-1; D ambiguous. CDR3 length: 14 amino acids. With 5 bases removed from V and 0 bases from J, the gap between germline ends came to 10 bases. The germline CDR1 and CDR2 sequences are MDHEN and SYDVKM. The variable domain in full, with the rest retrieved from reference TRBV28 and TRBJ1-1, is DVKVTQSSRYLVKRTGEKVFLECVQDMDHENMFWYRQDPGLGLRLIYFSYDVKMKEKGDIPEGYSVSREKKERFSLILESASTNQTSMYLCASSLHALNTEAFFGQGTRLTVV.

The chain has TRBV10-3 and TRBJ1-5; D is unclear. V shed 4 bases and J shed 2 bases, with 9 bases lying between them. Germline V gives CDR1 ENHRY, CDR2 SYGVKD. This CDR3 contains 14 residues. In DNA form, the CDR3 reads TGTGCCATCAGTGGGGGTAGTGGCAATCAGCCCCAGCATTTT. It yields the protein CAISGGSGNQPQHF.

The chain has TRBV2 and TRBJ2-1; TRBD1 aligns across 7 bases. V gave up 5 bases and J gave up 3 bases; unmatched junction bases: 4. Germline CDR1 is SNHLY and CDR2 is FYNNEI. The CDR3 has 14 amino acids. As DNA, the CDR3 is TGTGCCAGCAGTTGGGACAGCTTCTACAATGAGCAGTTCTTC. Translating it yields CASSWDSFYNEQFF.

This clonotype was detected a few times. This chain joins TRBV7-6 and TRBJ2-7; possible D gene TRBD2, 5 bases. The V end was cut by 0 bases, the J end by 6 bases, with 12 bases between. CDR1 and CDR2 (germline): SGHVS, FNYEAQ. The CDR3 loop spans 14 amino acids. CDR3 residues: CASSLAPGLVEQYF. CDR3 sequence (DNA): TGTGCCAGCAGCTTAGCCCCGGGATTGGTCGAGCAGTACTTC.

V and J are TRBV7-9 and TRBJ1-2; tentative D call: TRBD1 (6 bases). V dropped 5 bases and J dropped 2 bases, with 18 bases sitting between them. CDR3 length: 16 residues. Germline V lookup: CDR1 SEHNR, CDR2 FQNEAQ (reference sequence). In DNA, the CDR3 is TGTGCCAGCAGCCCCCATCGGGACACCACCAACTATGGCTACACCTTC. Its protein is CASSPHRDTTNYGYTF.

This clonotype was observed a handful of times. The chain combines TRBV20-1 with TRBJ1-1, with 7 bases that match TRBD1. The CDR3 is 13 residues long. With V trimmed by 8 bases and J by 8 bases, 14 bases remained unmatched. Germline-derived CDR1 and CDR2 are DFQATT and SNEGSKA (reference sequence). The CDR3 protein is CSPKGQAEGEAFF. The CDR3 DNA follows: TGCAGTCCGAAAGGACAGGCCGAAGGGGAAGCTTTCTTT.

The chain has TRBV19 and TRBJ1-5; 9 bases fit TRBD1. V was pared by 0 bases and J by 3 bases, with 6 bases of the junction left unmatched. The CDR3 sequence is 17 residues long. Per the germline V gene, CDR1 is LNHDA and CDR2 is SQIVND (reference sequence). CDR3 residues: CASSIDFDRGFNQPQHF. CDR3 coding DNA: TGTGCCAGTAGTATAGATTTCGACAGGGGGTTCAATCAGCCCCAGCATTTT.

The chain uses TRBV20-1 and TRBJ1-1; D is perhaps TRBD1 (6 bases). This CDR3 is 13 amino acids long. Germline CDR1 is DFQATT and CDR2 is SNEGSKA (reference sequence). Deletions cut 2 bases from V and 4 bases from J, with 11 bases between. CDR3 sequence reads: CSARPTGLTEAFF. In DNA, the CDR3 is TGCAGTGCTAGACCCACAGGGCTCACTGAAGCTTTCTTT.

This clonotype has ten or more counts. The rearrangement links TRBV28 to TRBJ1-2; D call uncertain. CDR3 length: 16 residues. Germline V gives CDR1 MDHEN, CDR2 SYDVKM. Between the trimmed V and J ends, which lost 2 bases and 4 bases, there was a span of 17 bases. CDR3 amino acids: CASSLPGAIGIYGYTF. DNA for the CDR3: TGTGCCAGCAGTTTACCGGGAGCGATTGGGATCTATGGCTACACCTTC.

This clonotype has just a few counts. The gene calls are TRBV5-1 and TRBJ1-2; 12 bases map to TRBD1. This CDR3 is built from 14 residues. Trimming cost V 5 bases and J 6 bases; bases outside gene matches: 5. Germline values: CDR1 SGHRS, CDR2 YFSETQ. CDR3 bases: TGCGCCAGCAGGTGGGACAGGGGGCCGGATGGCTACACCTTC. Residues: CASRWDRGPDGYTF.

The sample holds many counts of this clonotype. The chain is built from TRBV11-2 and TRBJ1-2; D is unclear. Trimming stripped 6 bases from V and 5 bases from J, with 13 bases between. This CDR3 contains 13 residues. CDR1 and CDR2 from the germline V gene are SGHAT and FQNNGV. CDR3 residues: CASRLGRSYGYTF. CDR3 bases: TGTGCCAGCAGACTCGGCAGGTCTTATGGCTACACCTTC. Variable domain in full (rest from reference TRBV11-2 and TRBJ1-2): EAGVAQSPRYKIIEKRQSVAFWCNPISGHATLYWYQQILGQGPKLLIQFQNNGVVDDSQLPKDRFSAERLKGVDSTLKIQPAKLEDSAVYLCASRLGRSYGYTFGSGTRLTVV.

There are many counts of this clonotype. This chain connects TRBV20-1 to TRBJ2-5; D tentatively fits TRBD1 or TRBD2 (5 bases each). V lost 0 bases and J 4 bases, leaving 15 bases between the germline ends. The germline gives CDR1 DFQATT, CDR2 SNEGSKA (reference sequence). This CDR3 is built from 15 residues. The CDR3 reads CSARDGTGTRETQYF. CDR3 in DNA: TGCAGTGCTAGAGATGGGACGGGGACCCGAGAGACCCAGTACTTC.

The chain combines TRBV29-1 with TRBJ2-2; 7 positions match TRBD1. The CDR3 spans 13 residues. Germline-derived CDR1 and CDR2 are SQVTM and ANQGSEA. J lost 4 bases, V lost 3 bases, and 2 bases had no gene match. The CDR3, as DNA: TGCAGCGTTGATCACAGGGGCACCGGGGAGCTGTTTTTT. Translation: CSVDHRGTGELFF.

The chain carries TRBV10-2 and TRBJ1-1; no clear D. The CDR3 loop spans 13 amino acids. In germline, CDR1 is WSHSY, CDR2 SAAADI. Between the trimmed V and J ends, which lost 10 bases and 5 bases, there was a span of 17 bases. The CDR3 coding sequence is TGCGCCACACGCCAACGAGAGGGAACTGAAGCTTTCTTT. Residues: CATRQREGTEAFF.

This clonotype was found many times. This rearrangement joins TRBV2 to TRBJ1-1, with TRBD1 identical over 8 bases. The CDR3 runs to 15 residues. Unmatched junction bases numbered 11, after V lost 6 bases and J lost 5 bases. The germline CDR1 and CDR2 sequences are SNHLY and FYNNEI. CDR3 coding DNA: TGTGCCAGCAGAGCGGCGACAGGGGCGGGAACTGAAGCTTTCTTT. This codes for CASRAATGAGTEAFF. The full variable domain, completed using reference TRBV2 and TRBJ1-1, is EPEVTQTPSHQVTQMGQEVILRCVPISNHLYFYWYRQILGQKVEFLVSFYNNEISEKSEIFDDQFSVERPDGSNFTLKIRSTKLEDSAMYFCASRAATGAGTEAFFGQGTRLTVV.

The rearrangement uses TRBV5-1 and TRBJ2-1; 10 nucleotides line up with TRBD2. Germline trimming cut 4 bases from V and 4 bases from J; bases unmatched to any gene: 8. CDR1 and CDR2 from the germline V gene are SGHRS and YFSETQ. This CDR3 region has 16 residues. The CDR3 sequence: CASSAGTSAGYNEQFF. CDR3 bases: TGCGCCAGCAGCGCCGGGACTAGCGCGGGGTACAATGAGCAGTTCTTC.

This chain connects TRBV11-2 to TRBJ2-5; 8 bases line up with TRBD2. From germline, CDR1 is SGHAT and CDR2 FQNNGV. Trimming removed 3 bases from V and 2 bases from J; junction bases left unmatched: 5. The CDR3 spans 15 residues. CDR3 sequence reads: CASSFVGRVQETQYF. The CDR3, as DNA: TGTGCCAGCAGCTTTGTCGGGAGGGTTCAAGAGACCCAGTACTTC.

This clonotype has a handful of counts. CDR3 protein: CASSQDPTGPLHF. The CDR3 DNA reads TGTGCCAGCAGCCAGGACCCCACTGGACCCCTCCACTTT. This chain joins TRBV11-3 and TRBJ1-6; no definite D call. The CDR3 runs to 13 residues. The V and J ends lost 5 bases and 12 bases respectively, with 14 bases between them. Germline CDR1 SGHNT, CDR2 YENEEA.

The chain employs TRBV19 and TRBJ2-2; a weak D match, TRBD1 (6 bases). The V end was cut by 1 base, the J end by 4 bases, with 10 bases between. Per the germline V gene, CDR1 is LNHDA and CDR2 is SQIVND (reference sequence). The length of the CDR3 is 15 residues. The CDR3 spells CASSIAPGATGELFF. CDR3 bases: TGTGCCAGTAGTATAGCGCCAGGGGCCACCGGGGAGCTGTTTTTT.